A single sample gave rise to the 25 T cell receptor beta chains below, sequenced in a study of T cell responses to AZD1222 COVID-19 vaccine. Some clones are missing from TCRdb's copy, which holds only in-frame ones; the method was immunoSEQ multiplex PCR. This sample has 120,000 or so clones, with roughly 89% found just once. The sequencing used peripheral blood, collected on day 0 of MenACWY control vaccination. These receptors were taken from an adult in good health.

The gene calls are TRBV5-1 and TRBJ1-1, with TRBD1 identical over 8 bases. Per the germline V gene, CDR1 is SGHRS and CDR2 is YFSETQ. The CDR3 has 16 amino acids. V lost 0 bases, J lost 4 bases, and 8 bases stayed unmatched. In DNA, the CDR3 is TGCGCCAGCAGCTTGGGCAGGGGGCTGGGGAGCACTGAAGCTTTCTTT. Its translation is CASSLGRGLGSTEAFF.

The sample holds one count of this clone. The chain has TRBV5-1 and TRBJ2-3, with 11 bases aligning to TRBD2. Germline V CDR1 and CDR2: SGHRS, YFSETQ. V was clipped by 4 bases and J by 1 base; unmatched bases: 2. The CDR3 consists of 15 residues. The chain's CDR3 is CASSPGLAGTDTQYF. CDR3 coding DNA: TGCGCCAGCAGCCCGGGACTAGCGGGCACAGATACGCAGTATTTT.

This chain links TRBV5-6 with TRBJ2-1; no firm D call. Trimming removed 4 bases at V and 7 bases at J, with 12 bases between. The CDR3 sequence is 13 residues long. Germline lookup yields CDR1 SGHDT and CDR2 YYEEEE. The CDR3 sequence: CASSGWAQNEQFF. The CDR3 coding sequence is TGTGCCAGCAGCGGGTGGGCTCAGAATGAGCAGTTCTTC. Supplemented by reference TRBV5-6 and TRBJ2-1, the full variable domain reads DAGVTQSPTHLIKTRGQQVTLRCSPKSGHDTVSWYQQALGQGPQFIFQYYEEEERQRGNFPDRFSGHQFPNYSSELNVNALLLGDSALYLCASSGWAQNEQFFGPGTRLTVL.

This chain joins TRBV13 and TRBJ2-3; no definite D call. CDR3 length equals 13 residues. V dropped 2 bases and J dropped 2 bases, with 5 bases sitting between them. The germline gives CDR1 PRHDT, CDR2 FYEKMQ (reference sequence). The chain's CDR3 is CASSLYLTDTQYF. The CDR3 DNA is TGTGCCAGCAGCTTATATCTCACAGATACGCAGTATTTT.

This chain joins TRBV5-4 and TRBJ2-2, with 7 bases aligning to TRBD2. V shed 4 bases and J 2 bases; nucleotides not matched to a gene: 5. Looked up from germline, CDR1 is SGHNT and CDR2 is YYREEE (reference sequence). The length of the CDR3 is 15 residues. The CDR3 coding sequence is TGTGCCAGCAGCGCCCCTAGCGGTAACACCGGGGAGCTGTTTTTT. It yields the protein CASSAPSGNTGELFF.

The chain uses TRBV27 and TRBJ2-1, with 11 nucleotides matching TRBD2. Germline trimming cut 2 bases from V and 4 bases from J; bases unmatched to any gene: 4. CDR3 length: 16 amino acids. CDR1 is MNHEY and CDR2 is SMNVEV in the germline V gene (reference sequence). CDR3 protein: CASSLMTSGEYNEQFF. DNA for the CDR3: TGTGCCAGCAGTTTAATGACTAGCGGGGAATACAATGAGCAGTTCTTC.

The V gene is TRBV30, the J gene TRBJ2-5, with a tentative D call TRBD1 (5 bases). Trimming shortened V by 0 bases and J by 5 bases, and 22 bases separated the two germline ends. CDR3 length: 17 amino acids. The germline gives CDR1 GTSNPN, CDR2 SVGIG (reference sequence). The CDR3: CAWSVGLNVWGMETQYF. CDR3 in DNA: TGTGCCTGGAGTGTAGGGCTTAACGTTTGGGGCATGGAGACCCAGTACTTC. The whole variable domain, filled in from reference TRBV30 and TRBJ2-5, reads SQTIHQWPATLVQPVGSPLSLECTVEGTSNPNLYWYRQAAGRGLQLLFYSVGIGQISSEVPQNLSASRPQDRQFILSSKKLLLSDSGFYLCAWSVGLNVWGMETQYFGPGTRLLVL.

The chain combines TRBV12-3 or TRBV12-4 with TRBJ1-2, with D hard to call. The CDR3 has 13 residues. Trimming shortened V by 6 bases and J by 4 bases, and 12 bases separated the two germline ends. The chain's CDR3 is CASSLAGPYGYTF. The CDR3 DNA reads as TGTGCCAGCAGCTTGGCAGGCCCCTATGGCTACACCTTC.

The rearrangement uses TRBV5-4 and TRBJ1-4, with D perhaps TRBD1 (5 bases). Germline V gives CDR1 SGHNT, CDR2 YYREEE (reference sequence). The CDR3 loop spans 14 amino acids. V shed 5 bases and J shed 5 bases, with 13 bases lying between them. CDR3 nucleotides: TGTGCCAGCAGTCTGGGCGGGGGGAATGAAAAACTGTTTTTT. This gives the protein CASSLGGGNEKLFF.

The chain carries TRBV5-1 and TRBJ1-2; 9 bases fit TRBD1. The V gene end was trimmed by 7 bases and the J gene end by 4 bases; junction bases not matched to a gene: 8. The germline gives CDR1 SGHRS, CDR2 YFSETQ. The CDR3 length is 14 residues. Written as DNA, the CDR3 is TGCGCCAGCTGCGAGACAGGGGGGACCTATGGCTACACCTTC. Translated, it gives CASCETGGTYGYTF.

The V and J genes are TRBV25-1 and TRBJ2-1; 10 positions match TRBD2. Germline values: CDR1 MGHDK, CDR2 SYGVNS. V was clipped by 5 bases and J by 10 bases; unmatched bases: 8. The CDR3 length is 14 residues. CDR3 loop: CASSPAGGHSEQFF. In nucleotides, the CDR3 is TGTGCCAGCAGTCCAGCGGGAGGGCATTCGGAGCAGTTCTTC. Drawing the rest from reference TRBV25-1 and TRBJ2-1, the complete variable domain is EADIYQTPRYLVIGTGKKITLECSQTMGHDKMYWYQQDPGMELHLIHYSYGVNSTEKGDLSSESTVSRIRTEHFPLTLESARPSHTSQYLCASSPAGGHSEQFFGPGTRLTVL.

The chain links TRBV5-4 to TRBJ1-2; 11 positions agree with TRBD1. Germline CDR1 reads SGHNT; CDR2 reads YYREEE (reference sequence). After removal of 4 bases from V and 3 bases from J, the junction contained 11 bases not matched to a gene. This CDR3 is 17 amino acids long. This CDR3 reads CASSTGQGASGHYGYTF. In DNA form, the CDR3 reads TGTGCCAGCAGCACCGGACAGGGGGCCTCCGGGCACTATGGCTACACCTTC.

The J gene is TRBJ1-4, the V gene TRBV28; D is unclear. Trimming removed 2 bases from V and 10 bases from J, with 8 bases in between. Germline V CDR1 and CDR2: MDHEN, SYDVKM. The length of the CDR3 is 12 residues. The CDR3 region has the DNA TGTGCCAGCAGTTTAAATCTGGGAAAACTGTTTTTT. This translates into CASSLNLGKLFF.

The V and J genes are TRBV6-4 and TRBJ2-1, with D hard to call. The CDR3 extends over 16 amino acids. Trimming cost V 0 bases and J 6 bases, with 15 bases left between them. The germline V gene encodes CDR1 MRHNA and CDR2 SNTAGT. The CDR3 DNA sequence: TGTGCCAGCAGTGACTCGGCGTCCGCCGCGGCCAATGAGCAGTTCTTC. Its protein is CASSDSASAAANEQFF.

This clone has ten or more counts. This chain joins TRBV6-2 or TRBV6-3 and TRBJ2-7; the D gene is possibly TRBD2 (6 bases). V lost 2 bases to trimming and J lost 7 bases, with 15 bases between them. This CDR3 comprises 14 residues. The germline gives CDR1 MNHEY, CDR2 SVGEGT. The CDR3 nucleotides are TGTGCCAGCAGTTACACTAAGGACCGGGGGGAGCAGTACTTC. It yields the protein CASSYTKDRGEQYF.

The chain has TRBV3-1 (or the pseudogene TRBV3-2) and TRBJ1-3; possible D gene TRBD1, 5 bases. V was shortened by 4 bases and J by 0 bases, with 31 bases between the two germline ends. Germline V gene lookup returns CDR1 LGHDT and CDR2 YNNKEL (reference sequence). This CDR3 has 22 residues. This chain's CDR3 is CASSPTILSGADEGHSGNTIYF. The CDR3 coding sequence is TGTGCCAGCAGCCCAACAATTCTTAGTGGGGCAGACGAAGGTCACTCTGGAAACACCATATATTTT.

The chain combines TRBV18 with TRBJ2-3; TRBD1 or TRBD2 may be the D gene (6 bases each). Germline CDR1 reads KGHSH; CDR2 reads LQKENI. V was shortened by 4 bases and J by 4 bases, with 15 bases between the two germline ends. This CDR3 is 15 amino acids long. The CDR3 spells CASSLGAGEADTQYF. Here the CDR3 DNA reads TGTGCCAGCTCACTCGGAGCAGGGGAGGCAGATACGCAGTATTTT.

V usage is TRBV7-3 and J usage is TRBJ2-5; D unresolved. CDR3 length equals 13 residues. V gave up 2 bases and J gave up 2 bases, with 6 bases separating them. Germline V gene lookup returns CDR1 SGHTA and CDR2 FQGTGA. The CDR3 DNA reads TGTGCCAGCAGCTTAGCGAGACAAGAGACCCAGTACTTC. Residues: CASSLARQETQYF.

This clone was seen just once. The chain has TRBV25-1 and TRBJ2-2, with D maybe TRBD1 (6 bases). CDR1 MGHDK and CDR2 SYGVNS come from the germline V gene. Trimming took off 3 bases at V and 6 bases at J, with 11 bases between the two ends. The CDR3 is 14 residues long. The DNA of the CDR3 is TGTGCCAGCAGTGACACAGGGCCCCCCGGGGAGCTGTTTTTT. This encodes CASSDTGPPGELFF. The full variable domain, completed using reference TRBV25-1 and TRBJ2-2, is EADIYQTPRYLVIGTGKKITLECSQTMGHDKMYWYQQDPGMELHLIHYSYGVNSTEKGDLSSESTVSRIRTEHFPLTLESARPSHTSQYLCASSDTGPPGELFFGEGSRLTVL.

V and J are TRBV4-3 and TRBJ1-4, with D uncertain. In germline, CDR1 is LGHNA, CDR2 YSLEER. CDR3 size: 16 residues. Trimming pared 0 bases from V and 0 bases from J, leaving 8 bases between. CDR3 protein: CASSQDRRTTNEKLFF. The DNA of the CDR3 is TGCGCCAGCAGCCAAGATCGGCGCACAACTAATGAAAAACTGTTTTTT.

The chain carries TRBV5-4 and TRBJ1-1; no firm D call. The CDR3 is made up of 13 amino acids. The germline V and J ends were trimmed by 4 bases and 0 bases, with 7 bases remaining between them. CDR1 SGHNT and CDR2 YYREEE come from the germline V gene (reference sequence). CDR3 DNA sequence: TGTGCCAGCAGCACGGGAGTGAACACTGAAGCTTTCTTT. Translation gives CASSTGVNTEAFF.

Regarding this clone: Other nucleotide sequences from this sample produce the same CDR3. The chain carries TRBV12-3 or TRBV12-4 and TRBJ2-5; D call uncertain. V was trimmed by 3 bases and J by 5 bases, leaving 4 bases between them. The CDR3 loop spans 11 amino acids. For the CDR3, the DNA is TGTGCCAGCAGTTTGGGGGAGACCCAGTACTTC. Its protein product is CASSLGETQYF.

The chain employs TRBV9 and TRBJ2-7, with D possibly called TRBD1 or TRBD2 (6 bases each). V lost 3 bases and J lost 6, with 19 bases in between. This CDR3 is 15 amino acids long. Germline CDR1 SGDLS, CDR2 YYNGEE. CDR3 protein: CASSAQRGAGGEQYF. The CDR3 DNA is TGTGCCAGCAGCGCACAAAGGGGGGCAGGTGGCGAGCAGTACTTC.

The rearrangement uses TRBV13 and TRBJ1-2, with 8 bases that match TRBD1. Looked up from germline, CDR1 is PRHDT and CDR2 is FYEKMQ (reference sequence). This CDR3 spans 14 amino acids. J lost 7 bases, V lost 1 base, and 5 bases had no gene match. Here the CDR3 DNA reads TGTGCCAGCAGCTTAGAGGGACAGGAGGTTGGCTACACCTTC. This sequence encodes CASSLEGQEVGYTF.

The V gene is TRBV5-1, the J gene TRBJ2-1; 10 positions agree with TRBD2. The CDR3 is 16 residues long. V was pared by 0 bases and J by 2 bases, with 2 bases of the junction left unmatched. Germline V lookup: CDR1 SGHRS, CDR2 YFSETQ. CDR3 protein: CASSLALAGAYNEQFF. The CDR3 coding sequence is TGCGCCAGCAGCTTGGCTCTAGCGGGAGCCTACAATGAGCAGTTCTTC.